These T cell receptor beta chains were read from a single sample in a study of blood T cells in healthy people across ages. MiXCR, run by TCRdb on the 5' RACE reads, gives a single entry per CDR3 protein. This table has about 1.6 million distinct CDR3 sequences, around 35% appearing once. Sequenced material: blood. The receptors stem from a woman between 25 and 40 years old in good health. Both conserved end residues are part of each CDR3. A D gene is named only where the DNA matches it firmly. Size values are once, few and many counts, or a class for expanded clones, and some rows have none.

J	D	V	size	DNA	CDR3
TRBJ1-2	TRBD1	TRBV27	NA	TGTGCCACTCGACAGGGGGACGGTGGCTACACCTTC	CATRQGDGGYTF
TRBJ2-1	NA	TRBV12-3/TRBV12-4	NA	TGTGCCAGCACCTGGGGGACACGAGTAAATGAGCAGTTCTTC	CASTWGTRVNEQFF
TRBJ2-7	NA	TRBV15	NA	TGTGCCGCCAGCGGTCATAGAGGCGCCTGCGAGCAGTACTTC	CAASGHRGACEQYF
TRBJ2-1	TRBD2	TRBV29-1	few	TGCAGCGTTCACGACCCGACTAGCGGGAGGGGCGAGCAGTTCTTC	CSVHDPTSGRGEQFF
TRBJ2-3	NA	TRBV24-1	NA	TGTGCCACCAGTGATTCACAGGGAGACACAGATACGCAGTATTTT	CATSDSQGDTDTQYF
TRBJ1-2	NA	TRBV19	NA	TGTGCCAGTAGTCCCAATGGACAGTATGGCTACACCTTC	CASSPNGQYGYTF
TRBJ1-2	NA	TRBV27	few	TGTGCCAGCAGTAGCCGGGCAGGTGATGGCTACACCTTC	CASSSRAGDGYTF
TRBJ2-3	NA	TRBV6-1	NA	TGTGCCAGCAGTGAAGCGACCTTTATAGGCTCGGATACGCAGTATTTT	CASSEATFIGSDTQYF
TRBJ2-1	NA	TRBV28	many	TGTGCCAGCAGACTCCGCGTCTACAATGAGCAGTTCTTC	CASRLRVYNEQFF
TRBJ2-2	NA	TRBV6-1	NA	TGTGCCAGCAGTGAATGGAGCCGCTTCCCCGGGGAGCTGTTTTTT	CASSEWSRFPGELFF
TRBJ2-5	TRBD2	TRBV10-3	many	TGTGCCATCAGTGAGTCAGATCTAGCGGGACCCCAAGAGACCCAGTACTTC	CAISESDLAGPQETQYF
TRBJ2-1	TRBD1	TRBV20-1	NA	TGCAGTGCTGGATTGGACAGGGGGTACAATGAGCAGTTCTTC	CSAGLDRGYNEQFF
TRBJ2-2	NA	TRBV6-1	NA	TGTGCCAGCAGTGACCTCATACTCACCGGGGAGCTGTTTTTT	CASSDLILTGELFF
TRBJ2-1	NA	TRBV7-9	NA	TGTGCCAGCAGCCGCGTGGGGCTTCGCTACAATGAGCAGTTCTTC	CASSRVGLRYNEQFF
TRBJ2-4	TRBD2	TRBV20-1	NA	TGCAGTGCTAGTGGTAGCGGGGGGTCAAACATTCAGTACTTC	CSASGSGGSNIQYF
TRBJ2-1	NA	TRBV29-1	many	TGCAGCGTTGAGGGAGCGCGGAACTACAATGAGCAGTTCTTC	CSVEGARNYNEQFF
TRBJ2-5	NA	TRBV5-1	few	TGCGCCAGCGCCCTCCGGAGGGATGAGCAGTACTTC	CASALRRDEQYF
TRBJ1-1	NA	TRBV5-1	NA	TGCGCCAGCTGGGGGAGTTCTGGCACTGAAGCTTTCTTT	CASWGSSGTEAFF
TRBJ1-2	TRBD1	TRBV20-1	NA	TGCAGTGCTCCACCCGGGACAGGGGCGGCGCGGGGCTACACCTTC	CSAPPGTGAARGYTF
TRBJ1-1	NA	TRBV4-1	NA	TGCGCCAGCAGCCAAGATGGATCTGGGAGCCCTGAAGCTTTCTTT	CASSQDGSGSPEAFF
TRBJ2-3	NA	TRBV10-2	NA	TGTGCCAGCAGGTCGCCAAGAGACAGGAACGACCCTAATACGCAGTATTTT	CASRSPRDRNDPNTQYF
TRBJ2-1	TRBD2	TRBV5-1	once	TGCGCCAGCAGCTTGGAGGCGGGGGATTACTCCTACAATGAGCAGTTCTTC	CASSLEAGDYSYNEQFF
TRBJ2-5	NA	TRBV7-9	NA	TGTGCCAGCAGCTTAGCCCTCCTTTACGAGCGGTACTTC	CASSLALLYERYF
TRBJ2-7	TRBD1	TRBV4-1	NA	TGCGCCAGCAGCGCCCGGACAGGGGGCGCCTCCTACGAGCAGTACTTC	CASSARTGGASYEQYF
TRBJ1-1	TRBD1	TRBV6-2/TRBV6-3	few	TGTGCCAGCAGTTACTTACAGGGGGCGGTGAACACTGAAGCTTTCTTT	CASSYLQGAVNTEAFF
TRBJ2-1	TRBD2	TRBV15	NA	TGTGCCACCAGCAGAGATAGGCTAGCGGGACAAGAGCAGTTCTTC	CATSRDRLAGQEQFF
TRBJ1-1	NA	TRBV27	NA	TGTGCCAGCAGTTCTAACCCAGGGGCAACTGAAGCTTTCTTT	CASSSNPGATEAFF
TRBJ2-5	NA	TRBV10-3	few	TGTGCCATCAGTGACAGGGGTCCCCAAGAGACCCAGTACTTC	CAISDRGPQETQYF
TRBJ2-7	NA	TRBV20-1	NA	TGCAGTGCCCCGGAATGGAGGGGGAAGCCCTACGAGCAGTACTTC	CSAPEWRGKPYEQYF
TRBJ2-5	NA	TRBV7-2	NA	TGTGCCAGCAGCTTCCCCATGGGGGGCGGCGAGACCCAGTACTTC	CASSFPMGGGETQYF
TRBJ2-7	NA	TRBV20-1	NA	TGCAGTGTTCCGGCGGTTGGGGCCTCCTACGAGCAGTACTTC	CSVPAVGASYEQYF
TRBJ1-2	NA	TRBV2	few	TGTGCCAGCAGTGGTGGGGGGGCCTATGGCTACACCTTC	CASSGGGAYGYTF
TRBJ2-5	NA	TRBV27	NA	TGTGCCAGCAGTTGGCACTACCAAGAGACCCAGTACTTC	CASSWHYQETQYF
TRBJ2-7	TRBD1	TRBV5-1	many	TGTGCCAGCAGTTTGACAGGGAGCTCCTACGAGCAGTACTTC	CASSLTGSSYEQYF
TRBJ2-1	NA	TRBV4-2	few	TGTGCCAGCAGCCAAGATGGTGAGGCGCGTGAGCAGTTCTTC	CASSQDGEAREQFF
TRBJ2-1	NA	TRBV20-1	NA	TGCAGTGCTAGAGTACCCCTCGGCAATGAGCAGTTCTTC	CSARVPLGNEQFF
TRBJ2-2	NA	TRBV20-1	NA	TGCAGTGCTAGTAACCGAGCGGATTACACCGGGGAGCTGTTTTTT	CSASNRADYTGELFF
TRBJ2-7	NA	TRBV6-2/TRBV6-3	few	TGTGCCAGCAGAGCCCCCCCGACGGAGAACACCTACGAGCAGTACTTC	CASRAPPTENTYEQYF
TRBJ1-6	NA	TRBV6-5	NA	TGTGCCAGCAGGGATCGGACAGACTCACCCCTCCACTTT	CASRDRTDSPLHF
TRBJ2-1	NA	TRBV6-5	NA	TGTGCCTGCAGTTACTCTTTCGGGGAAGCCTACAATGAGCAGTTCTTC	CACSYSFGEAYNEQFF
TRBJ2-5	NA	TRBV29-1	many	TGCAGCGTTGCATCCAGGTCACGTCAAGAGACCCAGTACTTC	CSVASRSRQETQYF
TRBJ1-2	NA	TRBV5-6	few	TGTGCCAGTGGGTTGAGGGTACTGGAATATGGCTACACCTTC	CASGLRVLEYGYTF